The clone carrying this T cell receptor (beta chain) was recorded a few times. Its antigen is still unknown. The source of the sample is a study of T-cell memory formation after mild COVID-19. Findings and caveats of the study: Later expanders leaned CD4+, whereas clones that contracted between day 15 and 85 were balanced CD4/CD8. Some clones that responded were present in memory (sampled pre-infection), which suggests cross-reactive memory joined. For contracting clones, CD4+ ones sat mainly in CM and EM, CD8+ in EMRA.

V dropped 5 bases and J dropped 4; count of bases not matched to a gene: 3. In germline, CDR1 is SGHVS, CDR2 FQNEAQ. The CDR3 spans 13 residues. TCRdb reanalysed the 5' RACE reads using MiXCR and keeps one entry per CDR3 protein. The sample has under 250,000 distinct CDR3 sequences; 7.5% to 10% are singletons. The TCR sequence derives from a man aged 18-30 years who had mild COVID-19 (a few samples of this study predate the infection). Cell type and time point are not known. Sequencing used PBMCs or a T cell subset sorted from them (not recorded which). The chain uses TRBV7-8 and TRBJ1-2, with TRBD1 identical over 8 bases. The CDR3 region has the DNA TGTGCCAGCAGCGAGGACAGGGTCTATGGCTACACCTTC. Translating gives CASSEDRVYGYTF.